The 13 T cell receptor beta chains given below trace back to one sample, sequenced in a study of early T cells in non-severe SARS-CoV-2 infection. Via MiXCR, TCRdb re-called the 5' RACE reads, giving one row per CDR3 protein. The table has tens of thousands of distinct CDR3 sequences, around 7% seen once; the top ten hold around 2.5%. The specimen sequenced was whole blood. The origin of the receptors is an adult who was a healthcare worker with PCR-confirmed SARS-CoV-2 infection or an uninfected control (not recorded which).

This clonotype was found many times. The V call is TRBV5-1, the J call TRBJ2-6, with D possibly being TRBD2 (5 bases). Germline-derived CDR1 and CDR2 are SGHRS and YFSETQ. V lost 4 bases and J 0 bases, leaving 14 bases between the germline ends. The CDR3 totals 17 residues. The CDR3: CASSPGNKNSGANVLTF. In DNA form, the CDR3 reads TGCGCCAGCAGCCCCGGGAACAAGAACTCTGGGGCCAACGTCCTGACTTTC.

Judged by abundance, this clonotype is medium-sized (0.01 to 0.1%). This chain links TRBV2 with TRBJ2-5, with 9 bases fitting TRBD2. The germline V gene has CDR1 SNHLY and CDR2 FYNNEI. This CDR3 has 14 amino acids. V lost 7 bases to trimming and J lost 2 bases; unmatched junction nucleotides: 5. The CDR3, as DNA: TGTGCCAGCAACCCGACTAGCGGACAAGAGACCCAGTACTTC. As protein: CASNPTSGQETQYF.

The CDR3 sequence: CATSDLARADTQYF. The CDR3 DNA is TGTGCCACCAGTGATTTAGCCCGGGCAGATACGCAGTATTTT. The chain links TRBV24-1 to TRBJ2-3; D remains ambiguous. The CDR3 contains 14 residues. Germline V gives CDR1 KGHDR, CDR2 SFDVKD. Trimming cost V 1 base and J 4 bases, with 8 bases left between them.

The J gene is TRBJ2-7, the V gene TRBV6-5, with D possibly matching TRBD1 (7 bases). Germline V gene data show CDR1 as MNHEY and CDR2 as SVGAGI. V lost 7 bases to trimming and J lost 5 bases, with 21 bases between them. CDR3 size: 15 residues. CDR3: CASKTSGRRGHEQYF. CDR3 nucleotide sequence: TGTGCCAGCAAAACCTCGGGGAGGAGGGGGCACGAGCAGTACTTC.

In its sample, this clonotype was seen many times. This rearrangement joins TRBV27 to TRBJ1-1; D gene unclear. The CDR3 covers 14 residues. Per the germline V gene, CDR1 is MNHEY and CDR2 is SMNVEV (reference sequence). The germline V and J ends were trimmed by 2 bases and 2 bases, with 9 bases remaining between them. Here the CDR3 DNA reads TGTGCCAGCAGTTTACAGGACGGCAACACTGAAGCTTTCTTT. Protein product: CASSLQDGNTEAFF.

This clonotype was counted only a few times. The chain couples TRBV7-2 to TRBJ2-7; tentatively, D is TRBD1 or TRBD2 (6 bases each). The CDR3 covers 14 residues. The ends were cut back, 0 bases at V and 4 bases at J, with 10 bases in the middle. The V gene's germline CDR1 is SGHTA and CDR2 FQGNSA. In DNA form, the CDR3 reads TGTGCCAGCAGCTTAGCGGGAGGACAGTACGAGCAGTACTTC. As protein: CASSLAGGQYEQYF.

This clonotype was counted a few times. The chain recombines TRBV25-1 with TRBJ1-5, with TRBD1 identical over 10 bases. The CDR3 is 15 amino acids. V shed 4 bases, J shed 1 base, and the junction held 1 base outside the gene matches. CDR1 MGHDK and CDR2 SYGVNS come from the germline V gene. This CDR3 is CASSAGQGSNQPQHF. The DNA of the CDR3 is TGTGCCAGCAGTGCGGGACAGGGGAGCAATCAGCCCCAGCATTTT. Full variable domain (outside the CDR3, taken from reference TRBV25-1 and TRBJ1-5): EADIYQTPRYLVIGTGKKITLECSQTMGHDKMYWYQQDPGMELHLIHYSYGVNSTEKGDLSSESTVSRIRTEHFPLTLESARPSHTSQYLCASSAGQGSNQPQHFGDGTRLSIL.

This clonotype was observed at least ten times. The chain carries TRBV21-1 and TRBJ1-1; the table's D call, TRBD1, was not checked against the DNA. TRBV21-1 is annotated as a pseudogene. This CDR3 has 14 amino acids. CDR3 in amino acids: CASSSRGQGAGAFF. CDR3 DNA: TGTGCCAGCAGCAGTAGGGGACAGGGGGCGGGAGCTTTCTTT.

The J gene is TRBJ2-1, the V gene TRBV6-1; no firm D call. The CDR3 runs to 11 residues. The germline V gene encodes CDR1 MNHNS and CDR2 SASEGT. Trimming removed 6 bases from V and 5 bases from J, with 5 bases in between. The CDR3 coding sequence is TGTGCCAGCAGGCACAACAATGAGCAGTTCTTC. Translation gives CASRHNNEQFF.

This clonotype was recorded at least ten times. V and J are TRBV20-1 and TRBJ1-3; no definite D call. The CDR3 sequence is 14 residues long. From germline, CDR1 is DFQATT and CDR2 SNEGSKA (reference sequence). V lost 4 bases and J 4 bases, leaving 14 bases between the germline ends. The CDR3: CSAIKANGGNTIYF. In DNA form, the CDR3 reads TGCAGTGCTATAAAGGCCAACGGGGGAAACACCATATATTTT.

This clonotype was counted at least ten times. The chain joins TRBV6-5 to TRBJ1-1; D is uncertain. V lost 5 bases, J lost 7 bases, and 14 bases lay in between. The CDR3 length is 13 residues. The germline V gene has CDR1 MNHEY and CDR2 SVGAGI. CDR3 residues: CASSAVEGGEAFF. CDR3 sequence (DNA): TGTGCCAGCAGTGCAGTGGAAGGAGGTGAAGCTTTCTTT.

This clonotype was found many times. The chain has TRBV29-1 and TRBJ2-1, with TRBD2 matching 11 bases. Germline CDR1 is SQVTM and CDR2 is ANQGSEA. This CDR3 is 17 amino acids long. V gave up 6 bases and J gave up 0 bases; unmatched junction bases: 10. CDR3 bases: TGCAGCGTCACCCTAGCGGGAGGAGGTAGCTCCTACAATGAGCAGTTCTTC. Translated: CSVTLAGGGSSYNEQFF.

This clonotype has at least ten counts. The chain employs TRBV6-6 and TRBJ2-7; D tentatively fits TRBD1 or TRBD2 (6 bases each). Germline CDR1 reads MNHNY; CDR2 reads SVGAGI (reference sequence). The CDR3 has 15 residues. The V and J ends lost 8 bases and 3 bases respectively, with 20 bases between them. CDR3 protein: CASSHRGQANYEQYF. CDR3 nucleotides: TGTGCCAGCTCTCACCGGGGGCAGGCAAACTACGAGCAGTACTTC.